This is a list of T cell receptor beta chains from one sample in a study of vaccination and CD4 T cells after COVID-19. The antigens for these receptors are not known. TCRdb re-analysed the PCR reads in MiXCR, keeping a single row per CDR3 protein. The table includes 11,000 to 15,000 distinct CDR3 sequences, more than 20% detected once. This specimen was CD4+ T cells from blood, cultured in vitro, taken after SARS-CoV-2 vaccination. The receptors here all came from a human donor who had recovered from COVID-19. CDR3s include the opening cysteine and the closing phenylalanine or tryptophan. The D gene is left open where the match is weak. Size is stated for part of the rows, as once, few or many counts, or as a class when the clone is expanded.

D gene | J gene | clone size | V gene | CDR3 protein | CDR3 DNA
TRBD1 | TRBJ2-3 | . | TRBV10-3 | CAILSGQGYSTDTQYF | TGTGCCATCCTATCGGGACAGGGGTACAGCACAGATACGCAGTATTTT
. | TRBJ1-1 | . | TRBV27 | CASSTNTLEAFF | TGTGCCAGCAGTACTAACACCCTTGAAGCTTTCTTT
TRBD1 | TRBJ1-2 | . | TRBV28 | CASSSTLQGTYGYTF | TGTGCCAGCAGCTCTACCTTACAGGGGACCTATGGCTACACCTTC
. | TRBJ1-1 | few | TRBV20-1 | CSARARVGNQAFF | TGCAGTGCTAGAGCCAGGGTGGGAAACCAAGCTTTCTTT
. | TRBJ1-2 | few | TRBV7-2 | CASSLGAGLGYGYTF | TGTGCCAGCAGCTTAGGGGCAGGGTTGGGCTATGGCTACACCTTC
TRBD1 | TRBJ2-7 | once | TRBV4-2 | CASSRGAGGNNEQYF | TGTGCCAGCAGCCGGGGGGCAGGGGGCAACAACGAGCAGTACTTC
TRBD1 | TRBJ1-1 | few | TRBV7-8 | CASSLVSGTGPTEAFF | TGTGCCAGCAGCTTAGTCTCCGGGACAGGGCCCACTGAAGCTTTCTTT
. | TRBJ2-1 | few | TRBV7-3 | CASSLMQAGLSYNEQFF | TGTGCCAGCAGCTTAATGCAGGCGGGACTCTCCTACAATGAGCAGTTCTTC
. | TRBJ1-2 | few | TRBV10-3 | CAISEGGRRGYTF | TGTGCCATCAGTGAAGGTGGCAGAAGGGGCTACACCTTC
. | TRBJ2-7 | . | TRBV20-1 | CSARVLPKAYEQYF | TGCAGTGCTAGAGTACTTCCGAAGGCCTACGAGCAGTACTTC
. | TRBJ2-3 | few | TRBV20-1 | CSAGPFGAGIGDRSTQYF | TGCAGTGCTGGTCCCTTCGGGGCAGGGATCGGGGACCGAAGTACGCAGTATTTT
. | TRBJ1-1 | few | TRBV30 | CAWIRTPGLGAEAFF | TGTGCCTGGATCCGGACGCCAGGACTGGGCGCTGAAGCTTTCTTT
TRBD1 | TRBJ1-1 | . | TRBV11-1 | CASSRQGARTEAFF | TGTGCCAGCAGCAGACAGGGGGCCAGGACTGAAGCTTTCTTT
. | TRBJ1-5 | . | TRBV27 | CASSLSPPALINQPQHF | TGTGCCAGCAGTTTATCCCCACCGGCCCTTATCAATCAGCCCCAGCATTTT
TRBD1 | TRBJ2-7 | medium-sized | TRBV20-1 | CSAPRGRSSYEQYF | TGCAGTGCTCCAAGGGGGCGGAGCTCCTACGAGCAGTACTTC
. | TRBJ2-7 | few | TRBV10-3 | CAISSQQGQLYEQYF | TGTGCCATCAGCAGCCAACAGGGACAACTCTACGAGCAGTACTTC
TRBD1 | TRBJ1-2 | few | TRBV2 | CASSGTGDGGYTF | TGTGCCAGCAGTGGCACAGGGGATGGTGGCTACACCTTC
. | TRBJ2-7 | . | TRBV5-5 | CAGSLSGYEQYF | TGTGCCGGCAGCTTGTCCGGCTACGAGCAGTACTTC
. | TRBJ1-1 | . | TRBV6-5 | CASSYGGLGNTEAFF | TGTGCCAGCAGTTATGGGGGACTTGGGAACACTGAAGCTTTCTTT
TRBD1 | TRBJ1-1 | . | TRBV7-9 | CASSHQWTGPNKNTEAFF | TGTGCCAGCAGCCACCAGTGGACAGGGCCAAACAAGAACACTGAAGCTTTCTTT
. | TRBJ2-7 | once | TRBV6-2/TRBV6-3 | CASSYRAEQYF | TGTGCCAGCAGTTACCGCGCCGAGCAGTACTTC
TRBD1 | TRBJ1-4 | . | TRBV7-6 | CASSPVGQGEKLFF | TGTGCCAGCAGCCCGGTGGGACAGGGTGAAAAACTGTTTTTT
TRBD2 | TRBJ2-5 | few | TRBV7-2 | CASSSTLLAVRGNQETQYF | TGTGCCAGCAGCTCGACTTTACTAGCGGTTAGGGGAAATCAAGAGACCCAGTACTTC
. | TRBJ2-2 | . | TRBV25-1 | CASSESGRGGTGELFF | TGTGCCAGCAGTGAATCTGGCAGGGGCGGCACCGGGGAGCTGTTTTTT
TRBD2 | TRBJ2-7 | . | TRBV19 | CASRPASGSYEQYF | TGTGCCAGTCGACCGGCTAGCGGGAGTTACGAGCAGTACTTC
. | TRBJ2-1 | few | TRBV7-9 | CASSLAMGARRDNEQFF | TGTGCCAGCAGCTTAGCGATGGGGGCGCGGCGGGACAATGAGCAGTTCTTC
. | TRBJ2-3 | medium-sized | TRBV20-1 | CSALRGGSTDTQYF | TGCAGTGCTTTGAGGGGCGGGAGCACAGATACGCAGTATTTT
TRBD2 | TRBJ2-7 | . | TRBV28 | CASGLSGGYYEQYF | TGTGCCAGCGGGCTTTCGGGGGGGTACTACGAGCAGTACTTC
. | TRBJ1-5 | . | TRBV6-1 | CASSAPAWGGNQPQHF | TGTGCCAGCAGTGCCCCTGCTTGGGGGGGCAATCAGCCCCAGCATTTT
. | TRBJ1-1 | medium-sized | TRBV2 | CASSEVGVNTEAFF | TGTGCCAGCAGTGAGGTCGGAGTGAACACTGAAGCTTTCTTT
TRBD2 | TRBJ2-1 | few | TRBV7-9 | CASSSPNLAGGGDEQFF | TGTGCCAGCAGCTCCCCTAATCTAGCGGGAGGCGGCGATGAGCAGTTCTTC